This TCR beta chain was captured in a study of blood T cell repertoires in COVID-19. Study-wide background: Some COVID-19 samples were acute and others convalescent; all came from the United States, Italy and Spain. From T cells, B-cell-depleted T cells, or PBMCs came the material, which was cDNA or gDNA.

This clone was seen only a few times. V was pared by 3 bases and J by 7 bases, with 12 bases between. Germline-derived CDR1 and CDR2 are SNHLY and FYNNEI. This CDR3 is 14 amino acids long. Per the original methods: By means of reference gene primer amplification, nucleated cell counts were estimated. Only in-frame clones appear in the TCRdb table, and some are missing; sequencing was by immunoSEQ multiplex PCR. V and J calls and clone size are copied from that table; D and trimming were computed from the DNA. The data contain some 270,000 clones, 86% of them singletons. Source material: peripheral blood. The clonotype originates from a woman in her fifties or sixties who had recovered from COVID-19. V usage is TRBV2 and J usage is TRBJ2-2; maybe TRBD1 (5 bases). This chain's CDR3 is CASSELAGIGELFF. Here the CDR3 DNA reads TGTGCCAGCAGTGAGTTGGCAGGGATCGGGGAGCTGTTTTTT.